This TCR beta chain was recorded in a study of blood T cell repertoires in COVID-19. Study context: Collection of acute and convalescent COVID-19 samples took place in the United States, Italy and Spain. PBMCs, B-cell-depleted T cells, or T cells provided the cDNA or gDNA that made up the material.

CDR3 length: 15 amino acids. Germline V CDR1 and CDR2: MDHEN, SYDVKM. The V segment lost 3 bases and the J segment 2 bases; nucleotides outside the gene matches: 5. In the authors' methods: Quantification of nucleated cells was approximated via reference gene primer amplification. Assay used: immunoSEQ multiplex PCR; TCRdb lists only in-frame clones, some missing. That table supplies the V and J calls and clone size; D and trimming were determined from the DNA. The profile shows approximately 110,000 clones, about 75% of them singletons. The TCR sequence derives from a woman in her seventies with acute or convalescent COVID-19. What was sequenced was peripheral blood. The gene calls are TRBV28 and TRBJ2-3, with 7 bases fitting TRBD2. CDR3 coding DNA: TGTGCCAGCAGTTTCGGACTAGGAAACACAGATACGCAGTATTTT. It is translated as CASSFGLGNTDTQYF.